This record looks at one T cell receptor beta chain sequence and its context. The data were produced by immunoSEQ multiplex PCR, yet TCRdb's version contains in-frame clones alone and is incomplete. This sample has approximately 130,000 clones, with roughly four fifths found just once. The data are from a study of blood T cell repertoires in COVID-19. As for the study in general: From T cells, B-cell-depleted T cells, or PBMCs came the material, which was cDNA or gDNA.

Deletions cut 3 bases from V and 4 bases from J, with 12 bases between. This CDR3 is 14 amino acids long. The germline V gene has CDR1 MDHEN and CDR2 SYDVKM. The rearrangement joins TRBV28 to TRBJ1-2, with TRBD1 as a possible D gene (6 bases). This receptor was taken from a human donor in a cohort sampled during active COVID-19. The sample consisted of peripheral blood. CDR3 coding DNA: TGTGCCAGCAGTTTGCCCAGGGGAATCTATGGCTACACCTTC. It translates to CASSLPRGIYGYTF.